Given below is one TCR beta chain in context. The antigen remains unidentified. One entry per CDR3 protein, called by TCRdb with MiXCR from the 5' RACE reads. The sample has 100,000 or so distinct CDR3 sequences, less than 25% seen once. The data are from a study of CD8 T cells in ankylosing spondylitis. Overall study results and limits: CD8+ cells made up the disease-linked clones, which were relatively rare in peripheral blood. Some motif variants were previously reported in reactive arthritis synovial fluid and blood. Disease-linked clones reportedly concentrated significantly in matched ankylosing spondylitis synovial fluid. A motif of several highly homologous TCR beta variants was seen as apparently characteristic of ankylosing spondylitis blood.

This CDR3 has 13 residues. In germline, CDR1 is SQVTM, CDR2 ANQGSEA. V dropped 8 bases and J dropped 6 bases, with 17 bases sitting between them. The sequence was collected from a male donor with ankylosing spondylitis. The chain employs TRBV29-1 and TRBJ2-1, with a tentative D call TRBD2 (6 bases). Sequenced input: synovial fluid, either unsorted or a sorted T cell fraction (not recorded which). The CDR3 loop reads CSPRRVVSNEQFF. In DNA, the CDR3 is TGCAGCCCAAGGAGGGTAGTTTCCAATGAGCAGTTCTTC.